The source of this T cell receptor (beta chain) is a study of Ad26.COV2.S vaccination and SARS-CoV-2 variants. Assay used: immunoSEQ multiplex PCR; TCRdb lists only in-frame clones, some missing. The data contain 400,000 to 500,000 clones, 85% to 90% of them singletons. Treatment reported: approximately 18 received Ad26.COV2.S at low or high dose, single or two shots; about 5 received placebo; per-sample allocation not given. Samples were taken on day 63 after the first vaccine or placebo injection. The CDR3 totals 16 residues. The junction had 3 bases not matched to a gene; V was cut back by 1 base and J by 4 bases. CDR1 LGHNA and CDR2 YSLEER come from the germline V gene.

This chain joins TRBV4-3 and TRBJ2-2; 10 nucleotides line up with TRBD2. The receptor was isolated from a person between 18 and 59 years old who received the Ad26.COV2.S COVID-19 vaccine or a placebo. The source was peripheral blood, collected in a trial of Ad26.COV2.S vaccine versus placebo. The DNA for the CDR3 is TGCGCCAGCAGCCAAGTTCTAGCGGGGGCCACCGGGGAGCTGTTTTTT. This gives the protein CASSQVLAGATGELFF.